These T cell receptor beta chains were read from a single sample in a study of identical twins. One entry per CDR3 protein, called by TCRdb with MiXCR from the 5' RACE reads. The sample includes approximately 240,000 distinct CDR3 sequences, over 11% seen only once; the top ten take under 9.5%. Input material: memory (CD45RO+) T cells sorted from blood. The receptor set was obtained from a woman under 30 in good health. Each CDR3 is given with its conserved first and last residue. Each record gives: J gene, D gene, clone size, V gene, CDR3 DNA, CDR3 protein. D genes are given only for firm matches. Size values are once, few and many counts, or a class for expanded clones, and some rows have none.

TRBJ1-2	NA	NA	TRBV12-3/TRBV12-4	TGTGCCAGCAGCAAAGGACCGTACCTAAAGGTGGGAGGCTACACCTTC	CASSKGPYLKVGGYTF
TRBJ2-5	NA	NA	TRBV4-2	TGTGCCAGCAGCCAAGATATACAAAAGGGAGAGACCCAGTACTTC	CASSQDIQKGETQYF
TRBJ1-2	TRBD1	NA	TRBV5-1	TGCGCCAGCAGCTTGGCTGGACAGGGAAGCGTTGGCTACACCTTC	CASSLAGQGSVGYTF
TRBJ2-5	NA	NA	TRBV11-2	TGTGCCAGCAGCTTGCCGGGAGCGGAGACCCAGTACTTC	CASSLPGAETQYF
TRBJ2-3	NA	few	TRBV10-3	TGTGCCATCAGCTCAGGGTTGGCTAGCACAGATACGCAGTATTTT	CAISSGLASTDTQYF
TRBJ2-1	NA	few	TRBV15	TGTGCCACCAGCCTTCCTAATAATGAGCAGTTCTTC	CATSLPNNEQFF
TRBJ2-3	TRBD2	few	TRBV3-1	TGTGCCAGCAGCGTGAAGGGGCGGGGGGCCACAGATACGCAGTATTTT	CASSVKGRGATDTQYF
TRBJ2-1	NA	many	TRBV6-4	TGTGCCAGCAGTGAAAATAGCTACAATGAGCAGTTCTTC	CASSENSYNEQFF
TRBJ2-7	NA	NA	TRBV20-1	TGCAGTGCCGGGACTTACAACAACTACGAGCAGTACTTC	CSAGTYNNYEQYF
TRBJ1-1	NA	few	TRBV3-1	TGTGCCAGCAGCCAGGGGGGCACTGAAGCTTTCTTT	CASSQGGTEAFF
TRBJ2-3	NA	NA	TRBV20-1	TGCAGTTCTCAGAAGGGGGGACGTTCCACAGATACGCAGTATTTT	CSSQKGGRSTDTQYF
TRBJ2-5	TRBD1	NA	TRBV12-3/TRBV12-4	TGTGCCAGCAGATCCCGACAGGGGAGAGAGACCCAGTACTTC	CASRSRQGRETQYF
TRBJ1-1	NA	NA	TRBV20-1	TGCAGTGCTAGAGGGGCGAGACAGGACGAAGCTTTCTTT	CSARGARQDEAFF